Detailed here is one TCR beta chain. Its antigen is not identified. These data belong to a study of identifying expanded T cells in peripheral blood. Collection occurred without any documented infections or immune events in donors. Looked up from germline, CDR1 is KGHSH and CDR2 is LQKENI. The J segment lost 1 base and the V segment lost 4 bases, leaving 3 bases of the junction unmatched. The CDR3 has 14 amino acids. Repertoires were generated with immunoSEQ multiplex PCR, while TCRdb's copy carries only in-frame clones and drops some. The sample lists over 70,000 clones, 70% to 90% occurring once. Study-level findings and limits: Two-week clone count variance significantly increased as total template count grew.

The sample was blood. The J gene is TRBJ2-5, the V gene TRBV18, with 7 bases matching TRBD1. The source of this sequence is a person between 18 and 75 years old in good health. In nucleotides, the CDR3 is TGTGCCAGCTCACACGGGACAGTCCAAGAGACCCAGTACTTC. Translation gives CASSHGTVQETQYF.